The sequence of this T cell receptor (beta chain) was determined in a study of identical twins. Whole-study findings and limits: Insertions ran lower in abundant cord blood beta clonotypes, though not in memory repertoires. Out-of-frame alpha sequences common to twins exhibited an excess of low generation probability.

The authors used template switching to add a universal primer site and gave cDNA unique molecular identifiers. TCRdb passed the 5' RACE reads through MiXCR, listing each CDR3 protein once. The table lists 1.5 million to 2 million distinct CDR3 sequences, about 32% of them singletons. Healthy Caucasian individuals made up all the donors. This CDR3 has 15 residues. Germline values: CDR1 SGHRS, CDR2 YFSETQ. V lost 4 bases to trimming and J lost 8 bases, with 21 bases between them. There are a few counts of this clonotype. The antigen is not known. Sequencing was performed on cord blood. The clonotype was recovered from a newborn girl in good health. This chain links TRBV5-1 with TRBJ1-1; weak D call: TRBD1 (5 bases). CDR3 protein: CASSPTDRRGSEAFF. The CDR3 nucleotides read TGCGCCAGCAGCCCTACCGACAGAAGAGGATCGGAAGCTTTCTTT.